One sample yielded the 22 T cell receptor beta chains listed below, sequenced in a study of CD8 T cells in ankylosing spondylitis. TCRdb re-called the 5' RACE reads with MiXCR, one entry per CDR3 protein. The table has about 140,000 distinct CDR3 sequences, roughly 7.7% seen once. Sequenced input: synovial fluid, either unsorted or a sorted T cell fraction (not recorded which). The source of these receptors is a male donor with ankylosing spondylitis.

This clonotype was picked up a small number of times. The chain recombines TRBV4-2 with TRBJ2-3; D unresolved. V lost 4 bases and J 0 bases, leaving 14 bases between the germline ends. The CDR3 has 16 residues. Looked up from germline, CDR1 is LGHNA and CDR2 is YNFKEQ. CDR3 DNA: TGTGCCAGCAGCCCATCTCATGGGTCTAGCACAGATACGCAGTATTTT. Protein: CASSPSHGSSTDTQYF.

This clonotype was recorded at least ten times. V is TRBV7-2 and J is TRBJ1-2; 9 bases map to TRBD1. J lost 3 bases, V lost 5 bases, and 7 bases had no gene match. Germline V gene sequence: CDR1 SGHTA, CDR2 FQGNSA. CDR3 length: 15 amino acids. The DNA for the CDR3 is TGTGCCAGCAGCCCCTCACAGGGGGCGGACTATGGCTACACCTTC. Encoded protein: CASSPSQGADYGYTF.

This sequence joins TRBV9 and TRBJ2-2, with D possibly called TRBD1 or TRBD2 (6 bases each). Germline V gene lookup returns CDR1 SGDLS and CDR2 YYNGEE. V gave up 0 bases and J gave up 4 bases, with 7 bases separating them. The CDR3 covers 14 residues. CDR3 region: CASSVEGGTGELFF. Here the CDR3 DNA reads TGTGCCAGCAGCGTAGAGGGGGGCACCGGGGAGCTGTTTTTT.

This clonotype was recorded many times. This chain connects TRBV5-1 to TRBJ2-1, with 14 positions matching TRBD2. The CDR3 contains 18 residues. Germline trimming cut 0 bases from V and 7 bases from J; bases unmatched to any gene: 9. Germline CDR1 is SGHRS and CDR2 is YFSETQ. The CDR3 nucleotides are TGCGCCAGCAGCTTGGCGGGGACTAGCGGGGGTTGGGGGAATGAGCAGTTCTTC. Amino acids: CASSLAGTSGGWGNEQFF.

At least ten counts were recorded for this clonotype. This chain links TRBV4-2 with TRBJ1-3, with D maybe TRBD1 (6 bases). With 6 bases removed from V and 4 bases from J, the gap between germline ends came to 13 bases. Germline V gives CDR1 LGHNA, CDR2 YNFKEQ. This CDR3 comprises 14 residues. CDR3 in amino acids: CASRPRTAGNTIYF. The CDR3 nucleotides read TGTGCCAGCAGACCGAGGACAGCCGGAAACACCATATATTTT.

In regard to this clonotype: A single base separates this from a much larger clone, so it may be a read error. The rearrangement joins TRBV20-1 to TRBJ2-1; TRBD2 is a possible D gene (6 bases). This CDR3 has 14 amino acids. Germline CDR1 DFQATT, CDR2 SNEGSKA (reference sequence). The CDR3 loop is CSALRGGDYNERFF. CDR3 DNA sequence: TGCAGTGCCCTGAGGGGCGGGGATTACAATGAGCGGTTCTTC.

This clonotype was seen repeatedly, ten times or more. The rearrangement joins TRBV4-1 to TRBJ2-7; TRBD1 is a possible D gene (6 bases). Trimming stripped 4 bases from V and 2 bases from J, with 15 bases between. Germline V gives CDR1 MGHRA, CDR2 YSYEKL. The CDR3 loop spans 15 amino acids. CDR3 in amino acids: CASSRNRDNAYEQYF. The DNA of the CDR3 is TGCGCCAGCAGCCGCAACCGGGACAATGCCTACGAGCAGTACTTC.

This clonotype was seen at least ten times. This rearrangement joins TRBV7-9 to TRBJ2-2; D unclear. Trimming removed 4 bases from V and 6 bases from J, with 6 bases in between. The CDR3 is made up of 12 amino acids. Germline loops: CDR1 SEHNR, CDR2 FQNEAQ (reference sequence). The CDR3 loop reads CASSSGSGELFF. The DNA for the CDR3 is TGTGCCAGCAGCTCCGGATCCGGGGAGCTGTTTTTT.

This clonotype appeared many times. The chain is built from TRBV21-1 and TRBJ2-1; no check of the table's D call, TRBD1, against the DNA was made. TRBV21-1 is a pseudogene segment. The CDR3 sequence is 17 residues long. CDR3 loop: CASSSIPKDRGYNEQFF. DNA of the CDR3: TGTGCCAGCAGCTCCATCCCTAAGGACAGGGGCTACAATGAGCAGTTCTTC.

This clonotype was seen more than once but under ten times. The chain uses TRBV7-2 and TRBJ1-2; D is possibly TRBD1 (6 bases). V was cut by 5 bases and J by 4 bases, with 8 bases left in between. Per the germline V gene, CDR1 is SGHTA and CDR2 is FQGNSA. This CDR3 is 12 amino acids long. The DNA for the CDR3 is TGTGCCAGCAGCCGAGGGGGCTATGGCTACACCTTC. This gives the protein CASSRGGYGYTF.

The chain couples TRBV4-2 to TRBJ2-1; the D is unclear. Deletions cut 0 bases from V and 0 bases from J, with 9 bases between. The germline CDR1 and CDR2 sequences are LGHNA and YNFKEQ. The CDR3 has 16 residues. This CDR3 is CASSQDLYNSYNEQFF. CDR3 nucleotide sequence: TGTGCCAGCAGCCAAGATCTGTATAACTCCTACAATGAGCAGTTCTTC.

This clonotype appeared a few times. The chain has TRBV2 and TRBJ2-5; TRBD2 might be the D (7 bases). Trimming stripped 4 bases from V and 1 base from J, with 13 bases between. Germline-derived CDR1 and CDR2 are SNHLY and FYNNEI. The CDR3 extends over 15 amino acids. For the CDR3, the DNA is TGTGCCAGCAGTGGAAGGGGGAGGGGCCAAGAGACCCAGTACTTC. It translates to CASSGRGRGQETQYF. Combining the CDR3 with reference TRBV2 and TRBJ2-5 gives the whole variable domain EPEVTQTPSHQVTQMGQEVILRCVPISNHLYFYWYRQILGQKVEFLVSFYNNEISEKSEIFDDQFSVERPDGSNFTLKIRSTKLEDSAMYFCASSGRGRGQETQYFGPGTRLLVL.

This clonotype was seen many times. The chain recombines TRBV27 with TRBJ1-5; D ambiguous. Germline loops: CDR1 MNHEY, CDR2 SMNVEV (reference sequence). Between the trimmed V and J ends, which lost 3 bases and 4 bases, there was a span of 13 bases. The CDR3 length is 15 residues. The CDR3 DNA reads TGTGCCAGCAGTTTTCTCGCAGAGACTAATCAGCCCCAGCATTTT. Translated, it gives CASSFLAETNQPQHF.

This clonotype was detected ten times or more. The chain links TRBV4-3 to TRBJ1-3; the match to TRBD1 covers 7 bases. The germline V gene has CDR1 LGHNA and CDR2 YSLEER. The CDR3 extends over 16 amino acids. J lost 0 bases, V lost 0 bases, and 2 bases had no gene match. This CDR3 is CASSQDWDSSGNTIYF. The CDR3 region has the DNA TGCGCCAGCAGCCAAGACTGGGACAGCTCTGGAAACACCATATATTTT.

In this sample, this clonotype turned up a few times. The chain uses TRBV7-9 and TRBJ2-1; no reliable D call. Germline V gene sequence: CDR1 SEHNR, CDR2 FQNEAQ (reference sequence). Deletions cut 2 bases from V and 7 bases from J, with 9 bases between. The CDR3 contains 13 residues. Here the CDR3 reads CASSLTVGNEQFF. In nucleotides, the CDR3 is TGTGCCAGCAGCTTAACAGTTGGTAATGAGCAGTTCTTC.

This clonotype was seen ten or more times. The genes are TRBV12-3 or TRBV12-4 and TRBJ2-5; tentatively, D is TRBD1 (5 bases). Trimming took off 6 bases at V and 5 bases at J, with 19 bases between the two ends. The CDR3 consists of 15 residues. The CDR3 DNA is TGTGCCAGCAGACAAGGGGCCCTAGTGGCGGAGACCCAGTACTTC. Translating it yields CASRQGALVAETQYF.

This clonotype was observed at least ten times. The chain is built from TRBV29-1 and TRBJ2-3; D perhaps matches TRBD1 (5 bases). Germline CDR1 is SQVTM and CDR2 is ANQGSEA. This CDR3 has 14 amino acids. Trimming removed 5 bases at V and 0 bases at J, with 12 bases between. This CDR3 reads CSVRQKQSTDTQYF. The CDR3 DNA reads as TGCAGCGTTCGACAGAAGCAGAGCACAGATACGCAGTATTTT.

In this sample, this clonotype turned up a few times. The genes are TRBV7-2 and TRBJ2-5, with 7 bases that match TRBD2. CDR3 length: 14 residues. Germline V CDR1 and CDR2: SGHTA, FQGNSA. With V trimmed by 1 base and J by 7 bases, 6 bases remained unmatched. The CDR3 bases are TGTGCCAGCAGCTTAGACTGGGGGGGAGGGACCCAGTACTTC. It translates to CASSLDWGGGTQYF.

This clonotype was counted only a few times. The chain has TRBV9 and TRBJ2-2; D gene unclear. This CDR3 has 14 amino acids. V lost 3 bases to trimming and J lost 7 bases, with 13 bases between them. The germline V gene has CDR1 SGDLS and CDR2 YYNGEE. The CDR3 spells CASSEPDGGGELFF. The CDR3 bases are TGTGCCAGCAGCGAACCGGACGGTGGCGGGGAGCTGTTTTTT.

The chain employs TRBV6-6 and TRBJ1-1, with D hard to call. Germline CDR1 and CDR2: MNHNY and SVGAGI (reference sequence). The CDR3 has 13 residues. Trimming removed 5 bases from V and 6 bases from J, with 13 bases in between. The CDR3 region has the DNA TGTGCCAGCAGTAACCAGTTAGTCGCTGAAGCTTTCTTT. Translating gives CASSNQLVAEAFF.

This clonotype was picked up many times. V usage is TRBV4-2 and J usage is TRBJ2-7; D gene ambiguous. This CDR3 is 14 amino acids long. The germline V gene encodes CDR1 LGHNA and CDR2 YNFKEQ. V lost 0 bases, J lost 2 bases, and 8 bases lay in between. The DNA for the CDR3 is TGTGCCAGCAGCCAAGAGCTGGCCCCCTACGAGCAGTACTTC. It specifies CASSQELAPYEQYF.

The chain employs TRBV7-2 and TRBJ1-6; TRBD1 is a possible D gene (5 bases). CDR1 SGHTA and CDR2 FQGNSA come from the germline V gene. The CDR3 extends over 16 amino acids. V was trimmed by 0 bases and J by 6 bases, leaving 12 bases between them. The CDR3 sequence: CASSLAGAGSNSPLHF. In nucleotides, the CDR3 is TGTGCCAGCAGCTTAGCGGGCGCAGGGTCTAATTCACCCCTCCACTTT.